The 21 T cell receptor beta chains reported below all come from one sample, sequenced in a study of regulatory T cells in long-lasting Graves disease. CDR3 regions were amplified by Arm-PCR using iRepertoire HTBI primers to build TCR beta libraries. TCRdb itself ran the multiplex PCR reads through MiXCR, one entry per CDR3 protein. The table shows roughly 430,000 distinct CDR3 sequences, with 20% to 25% occurring only once. The time point denotes: persistent/refractory GD, antithyroid drugs over 5 years with positive TRAb. Isolated PBMC RNA provided the starting material for the TCR library. The source material was peripheral blood mononuclear cells (PBMCs), sampled when the disease was refractory, from a patient treated with antithyroid drugs. The receptors stem from a female donor with Graves disease.

This clonotype was counted a few times. The V call is TRBV6-1, the J call TRBJ2-2, with 13 bases that match TRBD2. The germline V gene has CDR1 MNHNS and CDR2 SASEGT. The CDR3 runs 17 residues. Trimming removed 7 bases from V and 4 bases from J; junction bases left unmatched: 9. CDR3 sequence: CASNRLAGGGGTGELFF. The CDR3 DNA reads TGTGCCAGCAACCGACTAGCGGGAGGCGGTGGCACCGGGGAGCTGTTTTTT.

This clonotype was counted only a few times. The genes are TRBV27 and TRBJ2-7, with 7 nucleotides matching TRBD1. The ends lost 6 bases at V and 3 bases at J; junction bases unmatched: 8. CDR1 and CDR2 from the germline V gene are MNHEY and SMNVEV (reference sequence). CDR3 size: 14 residues. CDR3 coding DNA: TGTGCCAGCAGGGTCTTGGGGACAGTCTACGAGCAGTACTTC. Its translation: CASRVLGTVYEQYF.

Concerning this clonotype: A much larger clone lies one base from this, so it may be a read error. The chain employs TRBV27 and TRBJ2-7, with D unclear. Germline V gives CDR1 MNHEY, CDR2 SMNVEV (reference sequence). The V gene lost 1 base and the J gene lost 2 bases, with 12 bases spanning the gap. There are 15 residues in the CDR3. The chain's CDR3 is CASSLLSYQTYEQYF. The DNA of the CDR3 is TGTGCCAGCAGTTTATTGAGTTACCAAACCTACGAGCAGTACTTC.

This clonotype was counted ten times or more. The chain employs TRBV19 and TRBJ2-7; tentatively, D is TRBD1 (6 bases). The CDR3 runs 14 residues. V lost 5 bases and J 3 bases, leaving 14 bases between the germline ends. Germline CDR1 is LNHDA and CDR2 is SQIVND (reference sequence). The CDR3 DNA sequence: TGTGCCAGTAGTCTACGGGACACCGACTACGAGCAGTACTTC. Protein product: CASSLRDTDYEQYF.

This clonotype was seen only once. DNA of the CDR3: TGTGCCAGCAGTTTTTTAGTGACTGGGGCCAAAGATACGCAGTATTTT. Amino acid sequence: CASSFLVTGAKDTQYF. This rearrangement joins TRBV28 to TRBJ2-3, with D perhaps matching TRBD1 (5 bases). The germline V gene has CDR1 MDHEN and CDR2 SYDVKM. The length of the CDR3 is 16 residues. Trimming pared 3 bases from V and 5 bases from J, leaving 18 bases between.

This clonotype was seen only a few times. The rearrangement links TRBV3-1 to TRBJ1-3, with D unresolved. Germline values: CDR1 LGHDT, CDR2 YNNKEL (reference sequence). V lost 0 bases to trimming and J lost 0 bases, with 12 bases between them. The CDR3 runs to 17 residues. DNA for the CDR3: TGTGCCAGCAGCCAAGATCGGGTAGACACCTCTGGAAACACCATATATTTT. Its protein product is CASSQDRVDTSGNTIYF.

In its sample, this clonotype was seen once. The rearrangement joins TRBV5-1 to TRBJ2-1; maybe TRBD1 (5 bases). V was pared by 7 bases and J by 2 bases, with 16 bases between. Germline lookup yields CDR1 SGHRS and CDR2 YFSETQ. This CDR3 region has 15 residues. CDR3 in amino acids: CASQEDTAAYNEQFF. CDR3 coding DNA: TGCGCCAGCCAAGAGGACACCGCTGCCTACAATGAGCAGTTCTTC.

Notes on this clonotype: Just one base apart from a much larger clone, this may be a read error. In DNA form, the CDR3 reads TGTGCCAGCAGCAACTCGGGACTAGCGGGAGAGAGGGAAGAGACCCAGTACTTC. This translates into CASSNSGLAGEREETQYF. This sequence joins TRBV5-5 and TRBJ2-5; TRBD2 matches 14 bases. This CDR3 spans 18 amino acids. CDR1 is SGHKS and CDR2 is YYEKEE in the germline V gene (reference sequence). V lost 4 bases and J lost 3; bases outside the gene matches: 11.

V gene TRBV9 combines with J gene TRBJ1-2; no firm D call. The CDR3 is 18 residues long. Deletions cut 1 base from V and 2 bases from J, with 21 bases between. CDR1 is SGDLS, CDR2 YYNGEE, per germline. CDR3 coding DNA: TGTGCCAGCAGCGTAACTGCGACTTCACAGCAACCAAACTATGGCTACACCTTC. Its protein is CASSVTATSQQPNYGYTF.

This chain uses TRBV24-1 with TRBJ2-3, with D perhaps given as TRBD1 or TRBD2 (5 bases each). The ends were cut back, 5 bases at V and 10 bases at J, with 18 bases in the middle. Germline loops: CDR1 KGHDR, CDR2 SFDVKD. The CDR3 loop spans 14 amino acids. As DNA, the CDR3 is TGTGCCACCAGTGGAGGGGTCAGCACAGCGCCGCAGTATTTT. Protein: CATSGGVSTAPQYF.

V gene TRBV5-1 combines with J gene TRBJ1-3, with D possibly matching TRBD1 (5 bases). Germline CDR1 reads SGHRS; CDR2 reads YFSETQ. Trimming shortened V by 4 bases and J by 7 bases, and 15 bases separated the two germline ends. The CDR3 covers 14 residues. CDR3 coding DNA: TGCGCCAGCAGCCCTGGGGCGGCAGGGAACACCATATATTTT. Protein: CASSPGAAGNTIYF.

The chain joins TRBV20-1 to TRBJ2-3; unclear D gene. This CDR3 is built from 14 residues. Deletions cut 3 bases from V and 2 bases from J, with 12 bases between. Germline-derived CDR1 and CDR2 are DFQATT and SNEGSKA (reference sequence). The CDR3 bases are TGCAGTGCTAGCGCCGTCCATAACACAGATACGCAGTATTTT. It specifies CSASAVHNTDTQYF.

A word on this clonotype: This CDR3 fails to terminate in the conserved phenylalanine or tryptophan, so it likely reflects a read error. The chain combines TRBV6-8 with TRBJ2-5; D not certain. The length of the CDR3 is 10 residues. V was pared by 6 bases and J by 3 bases, with 2 bases between. Germline CDR1 and CDR2: MNHGY and SAAAGT. CDR3 nucleotides: TGTGCCAGCAGAGAAGAGACCCAGTACCTC. Translating gives CASREETQYL.

This clonotype was counted a few times. V is TRBV19 and J is TRBJ1-4; maybe TRBD1 (5 bases). V lost 6 bases to trimming and J lost 3 bases, with 17 bases between them. Germline V gene sequence: CDR1 LNHDA, CDR2 SQIVND (reference sequence). This CDR3 region has 16 residues. For the CDR3, the DNA is TGTGCCAGTAGCAACGGACAACTGAGGGCTAATGAAAAACTGTTTTTT. This codes for CASSNGQLRANEKLFF.

This clonotype has at least ten counts. The gene calls are TRBV29-1 and TRBJ2-5; TRBD1 might be the D (5 bases). From germline, CDR1 is SQVTM and CDR2 ANQGSEA. CDR3 length equals 12 residues. V gave up 4 bases and J gave up 2 bases, with 8 bases separating them. Here the CDR3 DNA reads TGCAGCGTTGGACAGCCTCAAGAGACCCAGTACTTC. Its protein is CSVGQPQETQYF.

At least ten counts were recorded for this clonotype. The gene calls are TRBV12-3 or TRBV12-4 and TRBJ1-2; 9 bases are a match to TRBD1. CDR3 length: 16 amino acids. The V segment lost 5 bases and the J segment 0 bases; nucleotides outside the gene matches: 7. The CDR3 bases are TGTGCCAGCAGTGGACAGGGGACGATTACTAACTATGGCTACACCTTC. This sequence encodes CASSGQGTITNYGYTF.

The V and J genes are TRBV20-1 and TRBJ2-3; TRBD1 matches at 10 bases. The CDR3 has 12 residues. Germline V gives CDR1 DFQATT, CDR2 SNEGSKA (reference sequence). Unmatched junction bases numbered 3, after V lost 6 bases and J lost 6 bases. DNA for the CDR3: TGCAGTGCCAGGGGACAGGGGGATACGCAGTATTTT. Its protein product is CSARGQGDTQYF.

The genes are TRBV19 and TRBJ2-2; 12 bases line up with TRBD1. V lost 7 bases, J lost 5 bases, and 11 bases stayed unmatched. This CDR3 comprises 17 residues. In germline, CDR1 is LNHDA, CDR2 SQIVND (reference sequence). DNA for the CDR3: TGTGCCAGTACCCCAGACCAGGGACAGGGGGCAACCGGGGAGCTGTTTTTT. Its translation is CASTPDQGQGATGELFF. Full variable domain (remainder filled in from reference TRBV19 and TRBJ2-2): DGGITQSPKYLFRKEGQNVTLSCEQNLNHDAMYWYRQDPGQGLRLIYYSQIVNDFQKGDIAEGYSVSREKKESFPLTVTSAQKNPTAFYLCASTPDQGQGATGELFFGEGSRLTVL.

This clonotype was observed many times. J is TRBJ1-5 and V is TRBV30, with D tentatively TRBD1 (5 bases). Trimming removed 0 bases from V and 5 bases from J, with 8 bases in between. The CDR3 is made up of 13 amino acids. Germline CDR1 GTSNPN, CDR2 SVGIG (reference sequence). Written as DNA, the CDR3 is TGTGCCTGGAGTGTTGGGGGAGATCAGCCCCAGCATTTT. Amino acids: CAWSVGGDQPQHF.

The rearrangement links TRBV7-2 to TRBJ2-1; 7 positions match TRBD1. V dropped 5 bases and J dropped 4; count of bases not matched to a gene: 8. Germline V lookup: CDR1 SGHTA, CDR2 FQGNSA. CDR3 length: 15 amino acids. This chain's CDR3 is CASSPTGTVYNEQFF. In nucleotides, the CDR3 is TGTGCCAGCAGCCCCACCGGGACAGTATACAATGAGCAGTTCTTC.

The table lists this clonotype with a few counts. The chain couples TRBV24-1 to TRBJ2-5; maybe TRBD1 (5 bases). This CDR3 is built from 13 residues. The germline V gene has CDR1 KGHDR and CDR2 SFDVKD. V lost 9 bases and J 1 base, leaving 11 bases between the germline ends. The CDR3 DNA reads as TGTGCCACCCGCGACAGAGCCCAAGAGACCCAGTACTTC. This gives the protein CATRDRAQETQYF.